The 19 T cell receptor beta chains given below trace back to one sample, sequenced in a study of blood T cell repertoires in COVID-19. Repertoires were generated with immunoSEQ multiplex PCR, while TCRdb's copy carries only in-frame clones and drops some. The data contain around 270,000 clones, over 80% of them seen just once; the ten biggest clones take up 2.5% to 3.5%. The sample consisted of PBMCs or T cells enriched from blood (not recorded which). All receptors come from a woman in her thirties or forties who had been exposed to COVID-19.

The V gene is TRBV6-2 or TRBV6-3, the J gene TRBJ2-7; D gene uncertain. Germline lookup yields CDR1 MNHEY and CDR2 SVGEGT. The ends were cut back, 1 base at V and 3 bases at J, with 4 bases in the middle. CDR3 length equals 12 residues. CDR3 bases: TGTGCCAGCAGTTACTTAAACTACGAGCAGTACTTC. It translates to CASSYLNYEQYF.

The genes are TRBV25-1 and TRBJ1-2, with D perhaps matching TRBD1 (5 bases). Trimming took off 0 bases at V and 8 bases at J, with 10 bases between the two ends. The CDR3 has 13 amino acids. Germline V lookup: CDR1 MGHDK, CDR2 SYGVNS. The CDR3 sequence: CASSEYRVGGYTF. For the CDR3, the DNA is TGTGCCAGCAGTGAATACAGGGTTGGAGGCTACACCTTC.

CDR3 region: CAWSAQDTGELFF. The CDR3 DNA sequence: TGTGCCTGGAGTGCCCAGGACACCGGGGAGCTGTTTTTT. The J gene is TRBJ2-2, the V gene TRBV30; no clear D gene. Germline CDR1 reads GTSNPN; CDR2 reads SVGIG (reference sequence). Trimming cost V 1 base and J 3 bases, with 6 bases left between them. The CDR3 spans 13 residues.

This clone occurred many times. This chain connects TRBV27 to TRBJ1-4, with TRBD1 matching over 7 bases. Per germline, CDR1 MNHEY and CDR2 SMNVEV (reference sequence). The CDR3 spans 16 residues. V shed 5 bases, J shed 2 bases, and the junction held 8 bases outside the gene matches. CDR3 in DNA: TGTGCCAGCAGTCCGTTGGGGACAGCTACTAATGAAAAACTGTTTTTT. Translated, it gives CASSPLGTATNEKLFF. Full variable domain (outside the CDR3, taken from reference TRBV27 and TRBJ1-4): EAQVTQNPRYLITVTGKKLTVTCSQNMNHEYMSWYRQDPGLGLRQIYYSMNVEVTDKGDVPEGYKVSRKEKRNFPLILESPSPNQTSLYFCASSPLGTATNEKLFFGSGTQLSVL.

CDR3 DNA: TGTGCCAGTAGTATACCCTTGGCACCAGCTGAAGCTTTCTTT. It translates to CASSIPLAPAEAFF. The chain joins TRBV19 to TRBJ1-1; D is ambiguous. Germline CDR1 and CDR2: LNHDA and SQIVND (reference sequence). V was pared by 2 bases and J by 6 bases, with 13 bases between. There are 14 residues in the CDR3.

The CDR3 DNA sequence: TGTGCCAGCAGTTACGCCGGACAGGGGCAGGGCTACACCTTC. This encodes CASSYAGQGQGYTF. The chain links TRBV6-2 or TRBV6-3 to TRBJ1-2, with 9 bases fitting TRBD1. The CDR3 is 14 amino acids. Per the germline V gene, CDR1 is MNHEY and CDR2 is SVGEGT. The V gene end was trimmed by 2 bases and the J gene end by 8 bases; junction bases not matched to a gene: 6.

This chain joins TRBV24-1 and TRBJ2-1, with a tentative D call TRBD1 (6 bases). V lost 4 bases and J lost 3, with 15 bases in between. The CDR3 runs to 16 residues. CDR1 is KGHDR and CDR2 is SFDVKD in the germline V gene. CDR3 sequence: CATSDLDSSNYNEQFF. The CDR3 nucleotides are TGTGCCACCAGTGACCTGGACAGCAGCAACTACAATGAGCAGTTCTTC.

The chain employs TRBV5-6 and TRBJ1-6; the D is unclear. The CDR3 has 17 residues. Germline CDR1 reads SGHDT; CDR2 reads YYEEEE. V dropped 4 bases and J dropped 0 bases, with 14 bases sitting between them. The CDR3 region has the DNA TGTGCCAGCAGCCCTTTTGGGGAGGCCTCCTATAATTCACCCCTCCACTTT. Translating gives CASSPFGEASYNSPLHF.

The chain has TRBV3-1 (or the pseudogene TRBV3-2) and TRBJ1-6, with 7 bases fitting TRBD1. CDR1 and CDR2 (germline): LGHDT, YNNKEL (reference sequence). CDR3 size: 15 residues. The V gene end was trimmed by 4 bases and the J gene end by 7 bases; junction bases not matched to a gene: 7. Here the CDR3 reads CASSPGDRVNSPLHF. CDR3 in DNA: TGTGCCAGCAGCCCGGGGGACAGAGTCAATTCACCCCTCCACTTT.

The chain combines TRBV6-4 with TRBJ1-1; D is unresolved. CDR1 and CDR2 from the germline V gene are MRHNA and SNTAGT. This CDR3 region has 13 residues. The V and J ends lost 3 bases and 2 bases respectively, with 7 bases between them. This CDR3 is CASSESGNTEAFF. For the CDR3, the DNA is TGTGCCAGCAGTGAGTCGGGAAACACTGAAGCTTTCTTT.

This clone was seen a single time. The chain combines TRBV27 with TRBJ2-3; 8 bases agree with TRBD2. Germline V gene lookup returns CDR1 MNHEY and CDR2 SMNVEV (reference sequence). The CDR3 has 15 residues. V dropped 2 bases and J dropped 6; count of bases not matched to a gene: 7. CDR3: CASSLVGRASDTQYF. The CDR3 coding sequence is TGTGCCAGCAGTTTAGTCGGGAGGGCCTCCGATACGCAGTATTTT.

This clone was found once. The chain uses TRBV5-6 and TRBJ1-2; TRBD1 matches at 10 bases. Germline trimming cut 3 bases from V and 4 bases from J; bases unmatched to any gene: 9. Germline V gene sequence: CDR1 SGHDT, CDR2 YYEEEE. CDR3 size: 16 residues. In DNA form, the CDR3 reads TGTGCCAGCAGCTGGGGACAGGGGCTTCCACGCTATGGCTACACCTTC. Encoded protein: CASSWGQGLPRYGYTF.

Here the CDR3 reads CASSLGTSLNQPQHF. The CDR3 DNA reads as TGTGCCAGCAGCTTAGGAACATCGCTCAATCAGCCCCAGCATTTT. The rearrangement links TRBV7-2 to TRBJ1-5; no definite D call. V was cut by 1 base and J by 3 bases, with 10 bases left in between. Germline CDR1 reads SGHTA; CDR2 reads FQGNSA. This CDR3 is 15 amino acids long.

The chain links TRBV7-9 to TRBJ1-5; D not certain. The germline gives CDR1 SEHNR, CDR2 FQNEAQ (reference sequence). CDR3 size: 12 residues. Trimming shortened V by 5 bases and J by 4 bases, and 6 bases separated the two germline ends. The CDR3 sequence is CASSPPNQPQHF. CDR3 coding DNA: TGTGCCAGCAGCCCTCCTAATCAGCCCCAGCATTTT.

The chain combines TRBV27 with TRBJ1-5, with TRBD1 matching over 8 bases. The CDR3 sequence is 16 residues long. Germline-derived CDR1 and CDR2 are MNHEY and SMNVEV (reference sequence). V lost 0 bases and J lost 4; bases outside the gene matches: 5. Here the CDR3 DNA reads TGTGCCAGCAGTTTATCGACAGGGGAGATAAATCAGCCCCAGCATTTT. Translation: CASSLSTGEINQPQHF.

The genes are TRBV7-9 and TRBJ1-2, with no clear D. The V end lost 7 bases, the J end lost 0 bases, and 12 bases lay between the germline ends. The V gene's germline CDR1 is SEHNR and CDR2 FQNEAQ (reference sequence). The CDR3 spans 14 residues. This CDR3 is CASNDDGANYGYTF. DNA for the CDR3: TGTGCCAGCAACGATGACGGAGCTAACTATGGCTACACCTTC.

This CDR3 reads CASSTGTGINEQFF. DNA for the CDR3: TGTGCCAGTAGTACCGGGACAGGGATCAATGAGCAGTTCTTC. The chain employs TRBV19 and TRBJ2-1, with 9 nucleotides matching TRBD1. Germline loops: CDR1 LNHDA, CDR2 SQIVND (reference sequence). The ends lost 4 bases at V and 6 bases at J; junction bases unmatched: 4. The CDR3 covers 14 residues.

The chain is built from TRBV10-2 and TRBJ1-2; D is possibly TRBD1 (5 bases). The V end lost 3 bases, the J end lost 4 bases, and 12 bases lay between the germline ends. CDR3 length equals 14 residues. CDR1 is WSHSY and CDR2 is SAAADI in the germline V gene. CDR3 DNA sequence: TGCGCCAGCAGTGAATCGGGACTTTCCTATGGCTACACCTTC. It is translated as CASSESGLSYGYTF.

V usage is TRBV18 and J usage is TRBJ1-3; TRBD1 aligns across 7 bases. The CDR3 is made up of 14 amino acids. The germline CDR1 and CDR2 sequences are KGHSH and LQKENI. V lost 5 bases and J lost 8; bases outside the gene matches: 9. CDR3 nucleotide sequence: TGTGCCAGCTCAGCGCGCGACAGGGCGGACACCATATATTTT. Its protein product is CASSARDRADTIYF.